A selection of T cell receptor beta chains follows, all from one sample in a study of regulatory T cells in long-lasting Graves disease. One entry per CDR3 protein, called by TCRdb with MiXCR from the multiplex PCR reads. The sample carries fewer than 400,000 distinct CDR3 sequences, about 20% recorded once. The input for sequencing was peripheral blood mononuclear cells (PBMCs), taken when the disease was refractory, from a patient treated with antithyroid drugs. These receptor sequences come from a female donor with Graves disease. The CDR3 runs from the conserved cysteine through the conserved F or W. A D gene is named only where the DNA matches it firmly. Rows give clone size only sometimes, using once, few, many, or a class for an expanded clone.

v_call	d_call	clone_size	j_call	cdr3_nt	cdr3_aa
TRBV9	.	.	TRBJ1-1	TGTGCCAGCAGCGTAGGACCCAGTACTGAAGCTTTCTTT	CASSVGPSTEAFF
TRBV30	.	many	TRBJ1-4	TGTGCCTGGAGTATCCGGGAAAAACTGTTTTTT	CAWSIREKLFF
TRBV11-2	TRBD1	.	TRBJ2-2	TGTGCCAGCAGCTTAACAGGGGGCTTGAACACCGGGGAGCTGTTTTTT	CASSLTGGLNTGELFF
TRBV28	TRBD1	many	TRBJ1-2	TGTGCCAGCAGTTTAGGGAAGGGGGCCCATGGCTACACCTTC	CASSLGKGAHGYTF
TRBV20-1	TRBD2	few	TRBJ2-2	TGCAGTGCTAGAGATTGGGCTAGCGGGATTGCCGGGGAGCTGTTTTTT	CSARDWASGIAGELFF
TRBV28	.	.	TRBJ2-7	TGTGCCAGCAGTTTATATGCCTATGGGACGGTAACCTACGAGCAGTACTTC	CASSLYAYGTVTYEQYF
TRBV27	.	many	TRBJ2-6	TGTGCCAGCCGCCCCGGTGCGGCGATATTTGGAGGGGCCAACGTCCTGACTTTC	CASRPGAAIFGGANVLTF
TRBV6-2/TRBV6-3	.	.	TRBJ2-7	TGTGCCAGCAGTTACTCGGACACTACCTACGAGCAGTACTTC	CASSYSDTTYEQYF
TRBV27	.	many	TRBJ1-6	TGTGCCAGCAGTTTATCGCCGCAGGGTCCGTCTTATAATTCACCCCTCCACTTT	CASSLSPQGPSYNSPLHF
TRBV5-6	TRBD2	.	TRBJ2-5	TGTGCCAGCAGCTTGGGTGGTATTAGCGGGAAACAAGAGACCCAGTACTTC	CASSLGGISGKQETQYF
TRBV27	.	many	TRBJ1-1	TGTGCCAGCAGTTTGTCCGCGATGAAGGGGACTGAAGCTTTCTTT	CASSLSAMKGTEAFF
TRBV19	.	many	TRBJ1-1	TGTGCCAGTAGTATAAAGTATAAGGCGAACACTGAAGCTTTCTTT	CASSIKYKANTEAFF
TRBV6-5	TRBD2	few	TRBJ2-2	TGTGCCAGCAGTTACCCTAGGACTAGCGGGAGGGCCGTCAACACCGGGGAGCTGTTTTTT	CASSYPRTSGRAVNTGELFF
TRBV20-1	TRBD1	.	TRBJ2-4	TGCAGTGCTATCTTCGGACAGGGAAACATTCAGTACTTC	CSAIFGQGNIQYF
TRBV28	.	many	TRBJ1-1	TGTGCCAGCAGTTTATATTCCCACAACACTGAAGCTTTCTTT	CASSLYSHNTEAFF
TRBV10-3	TRBD2	.	TRBJ2-7	TGTGCCATCAGTGAGCCGAAGGGACTAGCGGGAGTCTACGAGCAGTACTTC	CAISEPKGLAGVYEQYF
TRBV2	TRBD1	many	TRBJ2-7	TGTGCCGGAATGGGACAGACCTACGAGCAGTACTTC	CAGMGQTYEQYF
TRBV27	.	.	TRBJ2-7	TGTGCCAGCAGTTTATATTCAGGGAGCTACTACGAGCAGTACTTC	CASSLYSGSYYEQYF